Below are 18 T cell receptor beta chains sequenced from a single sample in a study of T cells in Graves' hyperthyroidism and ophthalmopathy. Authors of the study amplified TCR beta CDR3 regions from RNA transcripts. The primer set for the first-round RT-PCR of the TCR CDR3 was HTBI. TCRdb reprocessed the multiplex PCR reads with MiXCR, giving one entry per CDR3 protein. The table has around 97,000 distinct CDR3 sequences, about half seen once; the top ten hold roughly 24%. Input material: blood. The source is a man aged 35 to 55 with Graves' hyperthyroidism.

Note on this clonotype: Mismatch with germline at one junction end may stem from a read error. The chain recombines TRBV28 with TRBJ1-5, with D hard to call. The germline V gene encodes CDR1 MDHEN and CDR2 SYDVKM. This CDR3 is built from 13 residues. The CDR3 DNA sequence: TGTGCCAGCAGCCGCAACTACAATGAGCCCCAGCATTTT. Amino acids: CASSRNYNEPQHF. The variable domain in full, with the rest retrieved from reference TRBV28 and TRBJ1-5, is DVKVTQSSRYLVKRTGEKVFLECVQDMDHENMFWYRQDPGLGLRLIYFSYDVKMKEKGDIPEGYSVSREKKERFSLILESASTNQTSMYLCASSRNYNEPQHFGDGTRLSIL.

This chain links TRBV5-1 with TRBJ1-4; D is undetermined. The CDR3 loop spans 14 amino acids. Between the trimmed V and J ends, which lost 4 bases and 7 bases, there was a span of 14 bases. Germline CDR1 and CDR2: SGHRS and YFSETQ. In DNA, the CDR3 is TGCGCCAGCAGCAGTCGAGAGGGTGGTGAAAAACTGTTTTTT. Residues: CASSSREGGEKLFF. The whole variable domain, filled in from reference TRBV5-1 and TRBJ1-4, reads KAGVTQTPRYLIKTRGQQVTLSCSPISGHRSVSWYQQTPGQGLQFLFEYFSETQRNKGNFPGRFSGRQFSNSRSEMNVSTLELGDSALYLCASSSREGGEKLFFGSGTQLSVL.

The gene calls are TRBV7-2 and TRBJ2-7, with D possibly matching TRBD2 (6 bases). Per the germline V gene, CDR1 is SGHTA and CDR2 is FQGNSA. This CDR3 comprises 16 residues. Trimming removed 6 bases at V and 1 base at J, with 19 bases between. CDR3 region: CASSVRASGRSYEQYF. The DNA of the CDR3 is TGTGCCAGCAGTGTAAGGGCCAGCGGGCGATCCTACGAGCAGTACTTC.

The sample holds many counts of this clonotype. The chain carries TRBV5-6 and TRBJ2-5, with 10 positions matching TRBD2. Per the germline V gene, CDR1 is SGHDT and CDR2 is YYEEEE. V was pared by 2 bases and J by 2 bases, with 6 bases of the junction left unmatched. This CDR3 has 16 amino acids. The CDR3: CASSLSAGGQQETQYF. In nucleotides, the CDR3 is TGTGCCAGCAGCTTATCAGCGGGGGGGCAACAAGAGACCCAGTACTTC.

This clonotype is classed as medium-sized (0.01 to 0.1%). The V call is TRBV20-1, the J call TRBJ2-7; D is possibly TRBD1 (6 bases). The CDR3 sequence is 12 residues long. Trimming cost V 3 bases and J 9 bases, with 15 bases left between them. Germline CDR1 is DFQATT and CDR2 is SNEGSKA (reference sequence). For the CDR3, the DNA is TGCAGTGCTAGGGCAGGGGAGACTATGCAGTACTTC. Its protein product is CSARAGETMQYF.

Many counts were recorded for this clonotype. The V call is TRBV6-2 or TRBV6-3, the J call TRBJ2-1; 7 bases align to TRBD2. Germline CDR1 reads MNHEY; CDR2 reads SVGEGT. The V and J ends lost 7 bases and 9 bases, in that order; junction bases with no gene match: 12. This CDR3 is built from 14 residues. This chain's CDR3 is CASKYWAGEGEQFF. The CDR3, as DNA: TGTGCCAGCAAATACTGGGCGGGAGAGGGTGAGCAGTTCTTC.

The CDR3 DNA reads as TGTGCCAGCAGCTTTCAAGGGGGAGCTAATGAAAAACTGTTTTTT. Translating gives CASSFQGGANEKLFF. The chain uses TRBV7-3 and TRBJ1-4; tentatively, D is TRBD1 (6 bases). Germline lookup yields CDR1 SGHTA and CDR2 FQGTGA. The CDR3 length is 15 residues. V was clipped by 3 bases and J by 3 bases, with 11 bases between them.

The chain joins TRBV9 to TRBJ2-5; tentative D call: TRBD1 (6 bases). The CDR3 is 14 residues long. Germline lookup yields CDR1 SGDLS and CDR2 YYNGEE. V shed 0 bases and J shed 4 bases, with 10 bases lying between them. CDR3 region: CASSVGGRRETQYF. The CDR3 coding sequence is TGTGCCAGCAGCGTAGGGGGGCGCCGAGAGACCCAGTACTTC.

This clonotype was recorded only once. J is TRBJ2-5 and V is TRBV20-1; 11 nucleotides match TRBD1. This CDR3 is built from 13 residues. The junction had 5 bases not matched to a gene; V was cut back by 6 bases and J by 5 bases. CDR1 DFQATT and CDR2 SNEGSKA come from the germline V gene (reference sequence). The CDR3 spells CSAPGTGGETQYF. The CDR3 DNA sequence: TGCAGTGCCCCCGGGACAGGGGGTGAGACCCAGTACTTC.

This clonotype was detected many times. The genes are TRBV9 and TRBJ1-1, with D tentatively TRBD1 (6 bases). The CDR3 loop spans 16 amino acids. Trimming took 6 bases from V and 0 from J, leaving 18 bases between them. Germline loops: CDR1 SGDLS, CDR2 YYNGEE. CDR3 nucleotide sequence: TGTGCCAGCACGGCGGACTTGGGGGCTCTGAACACTGAAGCTTTCTTT. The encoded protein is CASTADLGALNTEAFF.

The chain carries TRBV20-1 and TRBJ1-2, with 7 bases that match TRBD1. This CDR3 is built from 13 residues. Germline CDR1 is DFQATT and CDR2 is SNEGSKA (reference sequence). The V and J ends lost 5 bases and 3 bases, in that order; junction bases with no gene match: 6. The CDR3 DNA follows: TGCAGTGCTCGAAGTGACAGGGACTATGGCTACACCTTC. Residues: CSARSDRDYGYTF.

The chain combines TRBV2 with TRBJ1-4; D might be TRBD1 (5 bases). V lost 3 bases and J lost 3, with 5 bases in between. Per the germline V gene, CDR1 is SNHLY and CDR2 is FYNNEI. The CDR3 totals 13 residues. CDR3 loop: CASSETANEKLFF. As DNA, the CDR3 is TGTGCCAGCAGTGAGACAGCTAATGAAAAACTGTTTTTT. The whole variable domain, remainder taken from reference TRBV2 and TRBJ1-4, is EPEVTQTPSHQVTQMGQEVILRCVPISNHLYFYWYRQILGQKVEFLVSFYNNEISEKSEIFDDQFSVERPDGSNFTLKIRSTKLEDSAMYFCASSETANEKLFFGSGTQLSVL.

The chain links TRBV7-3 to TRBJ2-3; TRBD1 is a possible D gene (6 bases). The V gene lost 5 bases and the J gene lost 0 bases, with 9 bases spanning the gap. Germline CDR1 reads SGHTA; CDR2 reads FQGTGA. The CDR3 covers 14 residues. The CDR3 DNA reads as TGTGCCAGCAGCACCCAGGGGAGCACAGATACGCAGTATTTT. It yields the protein CASSTQGSTDTQYF.

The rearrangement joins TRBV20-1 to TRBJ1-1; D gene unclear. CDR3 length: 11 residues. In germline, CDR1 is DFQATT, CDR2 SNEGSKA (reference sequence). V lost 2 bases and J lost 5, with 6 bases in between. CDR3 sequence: CSARPGTEAFF. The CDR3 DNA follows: TGCAGTGCTAGACCCGGGACTGAAGCTTTCTTT.

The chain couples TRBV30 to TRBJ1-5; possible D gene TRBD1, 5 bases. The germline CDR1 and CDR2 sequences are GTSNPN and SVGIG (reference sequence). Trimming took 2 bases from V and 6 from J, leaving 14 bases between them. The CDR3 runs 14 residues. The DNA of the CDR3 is TGTGCCTGGAGTAATCGAGCAGGGACTCAGCCCCAGCATTTT. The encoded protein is CAWSNRAGTQPQHF.

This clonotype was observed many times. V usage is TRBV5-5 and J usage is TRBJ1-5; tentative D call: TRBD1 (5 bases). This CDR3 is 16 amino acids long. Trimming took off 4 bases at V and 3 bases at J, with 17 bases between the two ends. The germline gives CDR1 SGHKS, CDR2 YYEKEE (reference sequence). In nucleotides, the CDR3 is TGTGCCAGCAGCCCGCGGGACGGCCCGTCCAATCAGCCCCAGCATTTT. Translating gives CASSPRDGPSNQPQHF.

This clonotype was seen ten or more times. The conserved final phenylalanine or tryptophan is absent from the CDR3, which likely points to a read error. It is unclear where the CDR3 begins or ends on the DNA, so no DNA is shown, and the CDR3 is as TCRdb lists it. The CDR3 loop reads CASSASGTD. This chain joins TRBV19 and TRBJ1-2; the tabulated D call, TRBD1, remains unverified against the DNA. The germline V gene encodes CDR1 LNHDA and CDR2 SQIVND (reference sequence). The CDR3 totals 9 residues, both ends included.

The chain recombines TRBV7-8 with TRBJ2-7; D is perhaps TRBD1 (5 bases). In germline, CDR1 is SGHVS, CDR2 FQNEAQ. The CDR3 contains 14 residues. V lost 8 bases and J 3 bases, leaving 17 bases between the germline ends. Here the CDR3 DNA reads TGTGCCAGCGGCCCAGGGCCCGCCCTCTACGAGCAGTACTTC. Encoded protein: CASGPGPALYEQYF.